The subject of this entry is one T cell receptor (beta chain). Many counts were recorded for this clonotype. The antigen it binds to is not known. Base qualities are not at hand, and no much larger clone is one base apart. Every donor in the study was a healthy Caucasian. The twin cohort consisted of three pairs of female monozygotic twins, all aged 18 to 29 years. RNA for TCR libraries was isolated from peripheral blood mononuclear cells. The library was obtained by 5' RACE. Sequencer: Illumina HiSeq 2000. A universal primer binding site was introduced by template switching, and a unique molecular identifier was present in the final cDNA, enabling accurate counting of TCR cDNA molecules. Specific primers in the conserved constant-segment region were used to synthesize first-strand cDNA for TCR alpha and beta chains. To control for contamination, every cDNA library was double barcoded, receiving both a SMART-Mk sample barcode and Illumina barcodes. TruSeq adapter sequences along with Illumina sample barcodes were introduced in two successive PCR steps. The TCR alpha and beta cDNA libraries were sequenced on the Illumina HiSeq platform using custom primers. The original pipeline was this. MiGEC was used to process raw reads and extract unique molecular identifiers, and MiXCR was used to find CDR3 positions. For each individual, recombination models were inferred using an EM algorithm with the repgenHMM and IGoR tools. The analysis of shared clonotypes was done with the tcR package in R, with sharing normalized by the product of cloneset sizes. To study raw recombination free of thymic and clonal selection effects, out-of-frame nonproductive sequences were analyzed. TCRdb ran its own pipeline on the public reads, namely fastp trimming at Q25 and MiXCR clone calling, and kept in-frame beta chains. Rows are combined by CDR3 protein, so each entry shows the most common genes and DNA. The authors' filters were not applied to this entry. This sample gives around 680,000 distinct CDR3 sequences in total; around 8.3% of them show up just once. Of the sample, 0.75% to 1% is held by the ten largest clones.

The record originates from a study of identical twins (dated by TCRdb to between 2015 and 2016). The study in broad terms: To test whether fetal clonotypes persist, the study used deep sequencing on TCR alpha and beta repertoires from monozygotic twins, unrelated adults of various ages, and cord blood. To rule out contamination, the twin experiments were replicated at different times with different library preparation protocols. Overall study outcomes, separate from this receptor: Because the same donors could not be followed over many years, the conclusions depended on cross-sectional statistical analysis. Zero-insertion analyses could be partly confounded by invariant T cells such as MAIT and iNKT, though diverse VJ usage argued against such confounding for most clonotypes. In beta out-of-frame sequences, excess twin sharing was weaker, because having fewer shared sequences lowered the signal-to-noise ratio. Abundant cord blood beta clonotypes carried fewer insertions; young adult naive repertoires showed a weaker similar trend, while memory repertoires showed none. Compared with coincidental sharing between unrelated individuals, an excess of low generation-probability sequences was observed among out-of-frame TCR alpha sequences shared between twins. In monozygotic twins, recombination models systematically underestimated out-of-frame TCR alpha sharing, but the models matched the sharing seen between unrelated individuals.

In addition, the sample was reused for a study of yellow fever vaccine responses in identical twins. The second paper states: The authors reported that the T cell response to vaccination in identical twins appeared partly convergent and partly personalized. The study precisely tracked vaccine-responding T cell clones in identical twins.

The sequence was collected from a woman under 30 in good health. Sequencing used PBMCs.

In nucleotides, the sequence is TGTGCCAGCAGGCGGGGACTAGCGACCTACGAGCAGTACTTC. The translation is CASRRGLATYEQYF. The rearrangement combines TRBV12-3 or TRBV12-4 with TRBJ2-7; 10 central bases correspond to TRBD2. From V the trimming removes 6 bases and from J it removes 2 bases, while the gene matches leave 4 bases of the junction unaccounted for. From cysteine to phenylalanine, the CDR3 is 14 amino acids long. Only CDR3 DNA remains: 42 bases, in frame from the first base.